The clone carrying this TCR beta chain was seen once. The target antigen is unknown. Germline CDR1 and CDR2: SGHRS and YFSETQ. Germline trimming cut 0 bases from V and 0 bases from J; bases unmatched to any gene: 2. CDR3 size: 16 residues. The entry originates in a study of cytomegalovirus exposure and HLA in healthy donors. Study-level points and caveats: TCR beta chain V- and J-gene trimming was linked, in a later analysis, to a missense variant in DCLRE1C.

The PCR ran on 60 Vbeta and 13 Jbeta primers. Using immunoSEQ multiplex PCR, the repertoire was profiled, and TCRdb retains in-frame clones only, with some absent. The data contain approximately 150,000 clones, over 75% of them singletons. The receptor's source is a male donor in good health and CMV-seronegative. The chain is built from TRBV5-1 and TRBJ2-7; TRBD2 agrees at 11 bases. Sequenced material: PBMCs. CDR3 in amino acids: CASSLALAGVSYEQYF. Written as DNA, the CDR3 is TGCGCCAGCAGCTTGGCACTAGCGGGGGTCTCCTACGAGCAGTACTTC.